The clone carrying this T cell receptor (beta chain) turned up a few times. Its antigen is currently unknown. The sample is drawn from a study of T cells in Graves' hyperthyroidism and ophthalmopathy. Amplified TCR beta CDR3 regions derived from RNA transcripts. First-round RT-PCR with HTBI primers amplified the TCR CDR3 region. TCRdb re-derived calls from the multiplex PCR reads in MiXCR, one entry per CDR3 protein. The repertoire holds a few hundred thousand distinct CDR3 sequences, 16% seen once, with 25% to 30% in the top ten. Study results and caveats: Stable hyperthyroidism and ophthalmopathy were separated using 13 V-J signatures.

This sequence was found in a woman aged 30 to 39 with Graves' ophthalmopathy. The specimen sequenced was blood.

CDR3 coding DNA: TGTGCCAGCAGCGTCCCCCGGGGGAACACCGGGGAGCTGTTTTTT. This sequence encodes CASSVPRGNTGELFF. The chain is built from TRBV9 and TRBJ2-2; TRBD2 might be the D (5 bases). This CDR3 region has 15 residues. V was cut by 2 bases and J by 1 base, with 9 bases left in between. The germline V gene has CDR1 SGDLS and CDR2 YYNGEE.